This T cell receptor (beta chain) was found in a study of blood T cells in healthy people across ages. Study results and limitations: Leaving the PBMCs unsorted stopped any conclusive comparison of naive versus antigen-experienced cells.

The authors ran a second PCR of 7 to 11 cycles using a sample-barcoded 5' primer and a J-beta primer mix. Tagging of each cDNA molecule was performed by a template-switch adaptor with 12 random nucleotides. TCRdb analysed the 5' RACE reads with MiXCR anew, one entry per CDR3 protein. In the table there are over a million distinct CDR3 sequences, around 42% of which are singletons. Concerning this clonotype: Antigen unknown.

Sequencing was performed on blood. This TCR was recovered from a woman between 18 and 30 years old in good health.

CDR3 sequence (DNA): TGTGCCAGCTGGGAGATTACCACTGGAAACACCATATATTTT. Amino acids: CASWEITTGNTIYF. The V gene is TRBV6-5, the J gene TRBJ1-3; unclear D gene. Germline-derived CDR1 and CDR2 are MNHEY and SVGAGI. This CDR3 has 14 residues. Trimming took off 8 bases at V and 2 bases at J, with 13 bases between the two ends.